This record concerns one T cell receptor (beta chain) sequence. Its antigen is still unknown. Random hexamers primed reverse transcription of roughly 0.45 to 1 ug RNA. In TCRdb, the immunoSEQ multiplex PCR reads were re-called with MiXCR into one record per CDR3 protein. The repertoire holds about 22,000 distinct CDR3 sequences, with about 92% as singletons. This sample is drawn from a study of CD8 T cells in Susac syndrome. Study-wide findings and caveats: The TCR sequencing and HLA analysis in the study involved a relatively small number of individuals, as the study acknowledged.

TCR beta from blood CD8+ and CD4+ T cells was sequenced. CDR1 is DFQATT and CDR2 is SNEGSKA in the germline V gene (reference sequence). Trimming took off 3 bases at V and 4 bases at J, with 12 bases between the two ends. CDR3 length: 13 amino acids. The sequenced sample was CD8+ T cells from PBMCs. The V and J genes are TRBV20-1 and TRBJ1-1, with D possibly TRBD1 on 5 matching bases. The clonotype was recovered from a human donor in good health. CDR3 region: CSARGDGVTEAFF. The CDR3 DNA sequence: TGCAGTGCTAGGGGGGACGGCGTCACTGAAGCTTTCTTT.